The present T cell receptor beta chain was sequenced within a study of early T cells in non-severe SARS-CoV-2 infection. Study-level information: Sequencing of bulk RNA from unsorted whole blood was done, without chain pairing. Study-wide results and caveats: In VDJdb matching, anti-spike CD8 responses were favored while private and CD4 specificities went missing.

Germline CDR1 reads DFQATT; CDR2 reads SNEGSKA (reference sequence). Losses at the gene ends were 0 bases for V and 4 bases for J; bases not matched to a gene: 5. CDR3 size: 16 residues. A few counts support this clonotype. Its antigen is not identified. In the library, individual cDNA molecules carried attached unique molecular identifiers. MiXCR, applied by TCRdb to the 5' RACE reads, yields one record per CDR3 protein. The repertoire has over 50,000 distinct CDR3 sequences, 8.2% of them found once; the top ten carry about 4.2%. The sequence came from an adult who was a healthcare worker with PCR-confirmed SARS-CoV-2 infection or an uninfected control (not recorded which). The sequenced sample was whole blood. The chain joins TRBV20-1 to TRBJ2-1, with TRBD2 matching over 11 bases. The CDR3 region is CSARDLTSGRYNEQFF. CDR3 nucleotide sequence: TGCAGTGCTAGAGACCTCACTAGCGGGAGATACAATGAGCAGTTCTTC.